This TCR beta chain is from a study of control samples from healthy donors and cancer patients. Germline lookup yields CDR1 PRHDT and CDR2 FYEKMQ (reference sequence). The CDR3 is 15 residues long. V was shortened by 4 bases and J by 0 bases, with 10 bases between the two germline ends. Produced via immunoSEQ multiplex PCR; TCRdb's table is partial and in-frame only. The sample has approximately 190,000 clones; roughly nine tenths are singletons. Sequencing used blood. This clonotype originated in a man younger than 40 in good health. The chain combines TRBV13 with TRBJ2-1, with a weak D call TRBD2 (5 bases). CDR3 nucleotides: TGTGCCAGCAGCTCAACTACTAGCTCCTACAATGAGCAGTTCTTC. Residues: CASSSTTSSYNEQFF.